The 8 T cell receptor beta chains in this list originate from one sample, sequenced in a study of OX40 agonist ivuxolimab in advanced cancers. The repertoire was sequenced with immunoSEQ multiplex PCR; TCRdb's copy has only in-frame clones and lacks some. This table has about 50,000 clones, roughly 80% appearing once. The sample consisted of CD4+ or CD8+ T cells sorted from blood, taken in a trial of the OX40 agonist ivuxolimab. These receptors originate from an adult with an advanced solid tumor such as melanoma, head and neck, liver or kidney cancer.

The genes are TRBV18 and TRBJ2-7; 7 bases align to TRBD1. The CDR3 totals 12 residues. V lost 3 bases to trimming and J lost 4 bases; unmatched junction nucleotides: 0. Germline assignment: CDR1 KGHSH and CDR2 LQKENI. This CDR3 is CASSPTGYEQYF. The CDR3 region has the DNA TGTGCCAGCTCACCGACAGGGTACGAGCAGTACTTC.

CDR3 sequence reads: CASSFRTGGLEETQYF. The CDR3 DNA sequence: TGTGCCAGCAGTTTTCGGACAGGGGGGTTGGAAGAGACCCAGTACTTC. The rearrangement links TRBV6-5 to TRBJ2-5, with 10 nucleotides matching TRBD1. From germline, CDR1 is MNHEY and CDR2 SVGAGI. V shed 4 bases, J shed 3 bases, and the junction held 8 bases outside the gene matches. This CDR3 has 16 residues.

This chain uses TRBV9 with TRBJ1-3, with 9 bases that match TRBD1. The trim removed 2 bases at V and 0 bases at J, leaving 9 bases unmatched. The CDR3 consists of 18 residues. The germline gives CDR1 SGDLS, CDR2 YYNGEE. CDR3 in DNA: TGTGCCAGCAGCGTCCACGGGGGGACAGGGACCTCTGGAAACACCATATATTTT. This sequence encodes CASSVHGGTGTSGNTIYF. Full variable domain (rest looked up from reference TRBV9 and TRBJ1-3): DSGVTQTPKHLITATGQRVTLRCSPRSGDLSVYWYQQSLDQGLQFLIQYYNGEERAKGNILERFSAQQFPDLHSELNLSSLELGDSALYFCASSVHGGTGTSGNTIYFGEGSWLTVV.

As for this clone: The same CDR3 arises from other DNA sequences in this sample as well. V is TRBV11-3 and J is TRBJ1-1, with 9 positions matching TRBD1. The CDR3 has 14 residues. Germline V gene lookup returns CDR1 SGHNT and CDR2 YENEEA. J was trimmed by 1 base and V by 4 bases; bases with no gene match: 1. CDR3 bases: TGTGCCAGCAGCTCACAGGGGGCGAACACTGAAGCTTTCTTT. As protein: CASSSQGANTEAFF.

The genes are TRBV18 and TRBJ2-5; 12 bases are shared with TRBD2. The V segment lost 1 base and the J segment 2 bases; nucleotides outside the gene matches: 2. Germline values: CDR1 KGHSH, CDR2 LQKENI. The CDR3 consists of 16 residues. The CDR3 DNA sequence: TGTGCCAGCTCACCACGACTAGCGGGGGAGCAAGAGACCCAGTACTTC. This translates into CASSPRLAGEQETQYF.

The V gene is TRBV4-2, the J gene TRBJ2-7; the D gene is possibly TRBD1 (6 bases). Germline V gene lookup returns CDR1 LGHNA and CDR2 YNFKEQ. The CDR3 is 14 residues long. V was pared by 2 bases and J by 1 base, with 9 bases between. The CDR3 sequence: CASSQWDKSYEQYF. Written as DNA, the CDR3 is TGTGCCAGCAGCCAATGGGACAAATCCTACGAGCAGTACTTC.

V gene TRBV19 combines with J gene TRBJ2-2, with D maybe TRBD1 (5 bases). The CDR3 spans 15 residues. The V end was cut by 8 bases, the J end by 0 bases, with 13 bases between. The germline V gene has CDR1 LNHDA and CDR2 SQIVND (reference sequence). The CDR3 region is CASFEGASNTGELFF. In nucleotides, the CDR3 is TGTGCCAGTTTTGAAGGGGCATCGAACACCGGGGAGCTGTTTTTT.

This chain joins TRBV29-1 and TRBJ2-1; D possibly corresponds to TRBD1 (5 bases). The CDR3 consists of 13 residues. V was clipped by 3 bases and J by 2 bases, with 8 bases between them. The germline gives CDR1 SQVTM, CDR2 ANQGSEA. DNA of the CDR3: TGCAGCGTTGATCAGGGCACCTACAATGAGCAGTTCTTC. This codes for CSVDQGTYNEQFF.